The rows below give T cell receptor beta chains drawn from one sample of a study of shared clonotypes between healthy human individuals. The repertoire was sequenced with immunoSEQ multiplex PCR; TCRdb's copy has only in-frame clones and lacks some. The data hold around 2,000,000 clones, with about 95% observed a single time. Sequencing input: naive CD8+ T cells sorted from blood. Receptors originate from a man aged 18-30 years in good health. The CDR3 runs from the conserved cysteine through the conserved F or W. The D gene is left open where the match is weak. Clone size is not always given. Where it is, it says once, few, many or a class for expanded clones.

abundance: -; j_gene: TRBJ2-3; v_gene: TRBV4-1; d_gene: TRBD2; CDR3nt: TGCGCCAGCAGCCAAGAAGATCTAGCGGGAGTGGATACGCAGTATTTT; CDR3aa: CASSQEDLAGVDTQYF
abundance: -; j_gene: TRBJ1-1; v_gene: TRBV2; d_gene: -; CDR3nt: TGTGCCTTTAGGTCACAGGGATACACTGAAGCTTTCTTT; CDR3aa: CAFRSQGYTEAFF
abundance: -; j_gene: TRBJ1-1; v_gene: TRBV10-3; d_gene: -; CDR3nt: TGTGCCATCAGTGAGGAGGGAGACACTGAAGCTTTCTTT; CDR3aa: CAISEEGDTEAFF
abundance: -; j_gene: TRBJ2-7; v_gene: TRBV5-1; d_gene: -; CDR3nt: TGCGCCAGCAGCTTGGTCGCTGTGGGGGCCTCCTACGAGCAGTACTTC; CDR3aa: CASSLVAVGASYEQYF
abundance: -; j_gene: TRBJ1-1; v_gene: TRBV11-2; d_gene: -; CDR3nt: TGTGCCAGCAGCTTAATGGGGGGAAACACTGAAGCTTTCTTT; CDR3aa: CASSLMGGNTEAFF
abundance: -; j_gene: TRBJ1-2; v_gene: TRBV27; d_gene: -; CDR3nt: TGTGCCAGCAGTTTATCGTGGGGGGCCGGCTACACCTTC; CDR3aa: CASSLSWGAGYTF
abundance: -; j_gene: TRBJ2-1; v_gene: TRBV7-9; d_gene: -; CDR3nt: TGTGCCAGCAGCTTAGAGGGACTCTACAATGAGCAGTTCTTC; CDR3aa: CASSLEGLYNEQFF
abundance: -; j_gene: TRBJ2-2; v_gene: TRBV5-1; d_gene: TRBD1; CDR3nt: TGCGCCAGCAGCTGGACAGGGGCCGGGGAGCTGTTTTTT; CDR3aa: CASSWTGAGELFF
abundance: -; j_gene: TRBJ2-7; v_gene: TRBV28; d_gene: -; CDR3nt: TGTGCCAGCAGTTTAAGGACATCTACCTACGAGCAGTACTTC; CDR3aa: CASSLRTSTYEQYF
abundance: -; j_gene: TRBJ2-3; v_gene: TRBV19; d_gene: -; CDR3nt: TGTGCCAGTAGTCTTGGATCCACAGATACGCAGTATTTT; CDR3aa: CASSLGSTDTQYF
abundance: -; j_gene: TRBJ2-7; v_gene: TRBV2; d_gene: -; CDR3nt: TGTGCCAGCACTCAGTCGGTGACAAGCTCTTACGAGCAGTACTTC; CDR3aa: CASTQSVTSSYEQYF
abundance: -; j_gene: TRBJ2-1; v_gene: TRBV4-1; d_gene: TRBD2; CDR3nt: TGCGCCAGCAGCCGTCCAGCGGGAGCCTACAATGAGCAGTTCTTC; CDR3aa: CASSRPAGAYNEQFF
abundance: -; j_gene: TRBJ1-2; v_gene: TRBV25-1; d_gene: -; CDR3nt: TGTGCCAGCAGTGAAATCGGGAGCTATGGCTACACCTTC; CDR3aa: CASSEIGSYGYTF
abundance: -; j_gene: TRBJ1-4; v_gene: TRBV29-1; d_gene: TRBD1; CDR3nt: TGCAGCGTCCCCGGGACAGATGAAAAACTGTTTTTT; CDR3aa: CSVPGTDEKLFF
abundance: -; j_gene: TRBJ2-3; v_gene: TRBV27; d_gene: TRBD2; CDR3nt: TGTGCCAGCAGTTCCTTAGCGGGAGGGCCTAGTCTAGATACGCAGTATTTT; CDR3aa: CASSSLAGGPSLDTQYF
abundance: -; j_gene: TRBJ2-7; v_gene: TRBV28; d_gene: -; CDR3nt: TGTGCCAGCAGTTGGGGGGTCGGCTACGAGCAGTACTTC; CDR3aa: CASSWGVGYEQYF
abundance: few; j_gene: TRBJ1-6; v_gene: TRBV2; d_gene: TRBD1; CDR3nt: TGTGCCAGCAGTGTACGACAGGGAAATAATTCACCCCTCCACTTT; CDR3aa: CASSVRQGNNSPLHF
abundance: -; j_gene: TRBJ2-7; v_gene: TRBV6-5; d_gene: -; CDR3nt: TGTGCCAGCAGTTCCCCTACAGAAACCTACGAGCAGTACTTC; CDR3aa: CASSSPTETYEQYF
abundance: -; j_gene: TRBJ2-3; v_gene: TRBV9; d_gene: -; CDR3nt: TGTGCCAGCAGCGTAGCGGGGGTAAGCACAGATACGCAGTATTTT; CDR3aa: CASSVAGVSTDTQYF
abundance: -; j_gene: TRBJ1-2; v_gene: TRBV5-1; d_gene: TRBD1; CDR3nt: TGCGCCAGCAGCTTGGCCTTGACAGGGCCTAACTATGGCTACACCTTC; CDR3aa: CASSLALTGPNYGYTF
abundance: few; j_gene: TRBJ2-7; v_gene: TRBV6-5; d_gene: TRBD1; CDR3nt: TGTGCCAGCAGTCCGGGACAGGGTACCTACGAGCAGTACTTC; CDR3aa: CASSPGQGTYEQYF
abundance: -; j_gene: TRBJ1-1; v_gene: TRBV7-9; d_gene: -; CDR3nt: TGTGCCAGCAGCTTGGGGAATCTCTTGAACACTGAAGCTTTCTTT; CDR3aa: CASSLGNLLNTEAFF
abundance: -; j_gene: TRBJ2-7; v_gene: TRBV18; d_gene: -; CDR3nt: TGTGCCAGCTCACCGGGACTGGGAGCCTACGAGCAGTACTTC; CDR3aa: CASSPGLGAYEQYF
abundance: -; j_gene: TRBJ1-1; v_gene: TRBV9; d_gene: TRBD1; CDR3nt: TGTGCCAGCAGCGAGAAAGGGGGCGGGACTGAAGCTTTCTTT; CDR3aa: CASSEKGGGTEAFF
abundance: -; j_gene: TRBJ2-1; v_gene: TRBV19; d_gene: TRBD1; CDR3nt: TGTGCCAGTTCGAGCCGGGACAGGCTGGATTGGTCCTACAATGAGCAGTTCTTC; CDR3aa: CASSSRDRLDWSYNEQFF
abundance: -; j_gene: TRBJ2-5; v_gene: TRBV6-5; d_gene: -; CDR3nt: TGTGCCAGCAGACGGGACTGGAGCATCCAAGAGACCCAGTACTTC; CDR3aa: CASRRDWSIQETQYF
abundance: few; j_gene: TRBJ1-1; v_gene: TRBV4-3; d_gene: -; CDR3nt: TGCGCCAGCAGCCAAGCAGTGAACACTGAAGCTTTCTTT; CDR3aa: CASSQAVNTEAFF
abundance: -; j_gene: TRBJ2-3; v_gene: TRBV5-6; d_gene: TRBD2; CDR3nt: TGTGCCAGCAGCTTGGCGCTAGCGGGAGGGCCTCGCACAGATACGCAGTATTTT; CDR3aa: CASSLALAGGPRTDTQYF
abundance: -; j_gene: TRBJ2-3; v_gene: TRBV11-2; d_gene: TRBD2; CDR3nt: TGTGCCAGCAGCCAACCGGGACTAGCTATATCCGATACGCAGTATTTT; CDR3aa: CASSQPGLAISDTQYF
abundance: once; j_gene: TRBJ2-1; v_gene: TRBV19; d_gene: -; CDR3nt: TGTGCCAGTAGTATAGTAGGGCCCCTGTCCTACAATGAGCAGTTCTTC; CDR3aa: CASSIVGPLSYNEQFF
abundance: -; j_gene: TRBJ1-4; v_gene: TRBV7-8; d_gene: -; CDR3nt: TGTGCCAGCAGCTTACCCCCGGGGGAGGGTAATGAAAAACTGTTTTTT; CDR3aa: CASSLPPGEGNEKLFF
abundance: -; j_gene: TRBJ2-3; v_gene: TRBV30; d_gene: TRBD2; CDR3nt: TGTGCCTGGAGTTTCGGGGGGGCTAGCACAGATACGCAGTATTTT; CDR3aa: CAWSFGGASTDTQYF
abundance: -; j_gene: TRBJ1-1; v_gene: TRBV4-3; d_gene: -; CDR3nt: TGCGCCAGCAGTCCCGGCAGGGAGTGGAGCACTGAAGCTTTCTTT; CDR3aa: CASSPGREWSTEAFF
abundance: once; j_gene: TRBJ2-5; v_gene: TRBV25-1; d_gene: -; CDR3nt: TGTGCCAGCAGTGAGGGGGACCAAGAGACCCAGTACTTC; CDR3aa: CASSEGDQETQYF
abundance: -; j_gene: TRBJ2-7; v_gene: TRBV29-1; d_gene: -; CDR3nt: TGCAGCGCCCTCCGTAGGGGGGGGGACTTTGAAGAGCAGTACTTC; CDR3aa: CSALRRGGDFEEQYF
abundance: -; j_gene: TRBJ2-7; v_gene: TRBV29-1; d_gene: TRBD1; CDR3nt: TGCAGCGTTGAATGGGGAGACAGGGACTACGAGCAGTACTTC; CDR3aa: CSVEWGDRDYEQYF
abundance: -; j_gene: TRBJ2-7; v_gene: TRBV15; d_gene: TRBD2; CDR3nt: TGTGCCACCAGCAGGGCGGGGGTCTACGAGCAGTACTTC; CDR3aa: CATSRAGVYEQYF
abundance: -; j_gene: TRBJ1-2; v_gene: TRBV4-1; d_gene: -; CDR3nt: TGCGCCAGCAGCCAAGATTCACAGGTCTATGGCTACACCTTC; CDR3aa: CASSQDSQVYGYTF
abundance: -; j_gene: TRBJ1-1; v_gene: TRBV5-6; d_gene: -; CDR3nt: TGTGCCAGCAGCCTTACGGTGAACACTGAAGCTTTCTTT; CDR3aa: CASSLTVNTEAFF
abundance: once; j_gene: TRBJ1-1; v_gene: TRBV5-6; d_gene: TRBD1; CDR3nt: TGTGCCAGCAGCTTTGAACAGGGGGGAACTGAAGCTTTCTTT; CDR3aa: CASSFEQGGTEAFF
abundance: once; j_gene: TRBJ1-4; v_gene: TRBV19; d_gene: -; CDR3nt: TGTGCCAGTACCGACCCGGGACTGCCTCTGGAAAAACTGTTTTTT; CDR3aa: CASTDPGLPLEKLFF
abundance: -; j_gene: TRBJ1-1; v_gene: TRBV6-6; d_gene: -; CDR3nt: TGTGCCAGCACCAAGGACAAGACTGAAGCTTTCTTT; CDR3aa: CASTKDKTEAFF
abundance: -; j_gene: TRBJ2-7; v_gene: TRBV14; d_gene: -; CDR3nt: TGTGCCAGCAGCCAAGAAGATGCATGGGCCGAGGATTCCGAGCAGTACTTC; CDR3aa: CASSQEDAWAEDSEQYF
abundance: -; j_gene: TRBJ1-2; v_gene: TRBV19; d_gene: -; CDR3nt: TGTGCCAGTAGTCCCGCGGGTATCTATGGCTACACCTTC; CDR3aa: CASSPAGIYGYTF
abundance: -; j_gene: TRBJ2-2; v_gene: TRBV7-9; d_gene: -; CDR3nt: TGTGCCAGCAGCCCTGCCCTCGCCGGGGAGCTGTTTTTT; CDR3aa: CASSPALAGELFF
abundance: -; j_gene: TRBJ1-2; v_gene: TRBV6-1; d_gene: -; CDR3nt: TGTGCCAGCAGTGAAAGGGTTAGCTATGGCTACACCTTC; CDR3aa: CASSERVSYGYTF
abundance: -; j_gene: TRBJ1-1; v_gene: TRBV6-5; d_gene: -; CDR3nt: TGTGCCAGCGGTTTGAACACTGAAGCTTTCTTT; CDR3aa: CASGLNTEAFF
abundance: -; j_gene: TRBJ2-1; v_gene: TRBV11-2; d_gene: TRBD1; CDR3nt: TGTGCCAGCAGCACCTGGACAGGGGGCTTCAATGAGCAGTTCTTC; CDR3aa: CASSTWTGGFNEQFF
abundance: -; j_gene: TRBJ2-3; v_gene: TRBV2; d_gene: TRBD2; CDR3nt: TGTGCCAGCAGCACCTTAGCGGGGGACACAGATACGCAGTATTTT; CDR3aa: CASSTLAGDTDTQYF